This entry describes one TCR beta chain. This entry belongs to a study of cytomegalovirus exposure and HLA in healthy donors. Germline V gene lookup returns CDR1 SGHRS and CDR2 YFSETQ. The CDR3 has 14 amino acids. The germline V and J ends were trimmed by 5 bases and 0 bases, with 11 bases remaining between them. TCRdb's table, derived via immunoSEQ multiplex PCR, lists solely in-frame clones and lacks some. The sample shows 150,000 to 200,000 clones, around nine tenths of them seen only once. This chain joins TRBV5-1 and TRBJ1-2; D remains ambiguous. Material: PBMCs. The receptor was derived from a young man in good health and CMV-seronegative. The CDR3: CASRSELTNYGYTF. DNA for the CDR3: TGCGCCAGCAGATCAGAACTAACTAACTATGGCTACACCTTC.